This T cell receptor beta chain was sequenced in a study of T cell responses to AZD1222 COVID-19 vaccine. The overall study: Both about-4-week and about-12-week second-dose recipients were combined. Points from the study as a whole: When two AZD1222 doses had been given, Spike-specific TCR breadth and depth rose. Reports say nearly half of spike-specific TCRs go after unmutated variant regions.

Germline CDR1 reads SQVTM; CDR2 reads ANQGSEA. This CDR3 has 13 residues. The V and J ends lost 4 bases and 4 bases respectively, with 11 bases between them. About this clone: Its antigen is not identified.

Produced via immunoSEQ multiplex PCR; TCRdb's table is partial and in-frame only. The table includes about 100,000 clones, 85% to 90% detected once. The specimen comprised peripheral blood, sampled on day 0 of AZD1222 vaccination. This sequence joins TRBV29-1 and TRBJ2-1; D possibly corresponds to TRBD2 (5 bases). The receptor was derived from an adult in good health. The CDR3 reads CSVAPGSYNEQFF. The CDR3 DNA follows: TGCAGCGTTGCCCCGGGGAGTTACAATGAGCAGTTCTTC.